This T cell receptor (beta chain) is drawn from a study of cytomegalovirus exposure and HLA in healthy donors. Study background: Early released data had about 85 million unique TCRs, all coming from HLA-typed donors. Whole-study findings and limits: The study put 150 to 200 TCR beta chains on its list as cytomegalovirus-associated.

A note on this clone: What it recognizes is unknown.

This PCR relied on a set of 60 Vbeta primers and 13 Jbeta primers. Only in-frame clones appear in the TCRdb table, and some are missing; sequencing was by immunoSEQ multiplex PCR. The sample consists of fewer than 130,000 clones, less than 75% of them appearing once. The germline V gene encodes CDR1 MNHNY and CDR2 SVGAGI (reference sequence). V was clipped by 2 bases and J by 8 bases, with 15 bases between them. The CDR3 loop spans 15 amino acids. This receptor was taken from a man in his forties in good health and CMV-seropositive. The sequenced material came from PBMCs. The gene calls are TRBV6-6 and TRBJ1-4; the D gene is possibly TRBD1 (5 bases). CDR3 sequence (DNA): TGTGCCAGCAGTTACCCACGGGGGGGACGGGAAAAACTGTTTTTT. Amino acids: CASSYPRGGREKLFF.